This T cell receptor beta chain was sequenced during a study of CD8 T cells in ankylosing spondylitis. Study findings and constraints: Clones that were linked to disease were CD8+ and were relatively rare in peripheral blood. According to the report, clones linked to the disease were significantly enriched in matched synovial fluid samples taken from ankylosing spondylitis patients. The study identified a TCR beta motif of roughly eight highly homologous variants that appeared characteristic of ankylosing spondylitis blood.

This clonotype was observed many times. Its antigen is unknown. Quantitative 5'-RACE was performed with molecular barcodes, and it yielded the TCR beta libraries. TCRdb redid the calling of the 5' RACE reads with MiXCR, one entry per CDR3 protein. The sample has about 500,000 distinct CDR3 sequences, approximately 5% seen once; the top ten hold 3% to 4.5%. Germline V gene lookup returns CDR1 SGHRS and CDR2 YFSETQ. The CDR3 is 15 amino acids. V was shortened by 3 bases and J by 4 bases, with 17 bases between the two germline ends. The TCR comes from a male donor with ankylosing spondylitis. Sequencing used blood, either unsorted or a sorted T cell fraction (not recorded which). The chain uses TRBV5-1 and TRBJ2-7, with D unclear. The DNA for the CDR3 is TGCGCCAGCAGCTCCGACGCAGGAGCTTGGTACGAGCAGTACTTC. This codes for CASSSDAGAWYEQYF.